The source of this T cell receptor beta chain is a study of T cell responses to AZD1222 COVID-19 vaccine. Overall study findings and caveats: Donors were largely white British and mainly female; clonal diversity was possibly underestimated. Nearly half of spike-specific TCRs reportedly target unmutated variant regions.

About this clone: What it binds is unknown.

This CDR3 region has 13 residues. The germline CDR1 and CDR2 sequences are SEHNR and FQNEAQ (reference sequence). V lost 4 bases to trimming and J lost 3 bases, with 10 bases between them. Libraries were prepared by immunoSEQ multiplex PCR; TCRdb keeps only in-frame clonotypes and omits some of them. Here the sample spans tens of thousands of clones, 70% to 90% being singletons. The receptor was isolated from an adult in good health. The sample here was peripheral blood, taken on day 0 of AZD1222 vaccination. This rearrangement joins TRBV7-9 to TRBJ2-7; D is undetermined. CDR3 in DNA: TGTGCCAGCAGCTCACTGGACGTCTACGAGCAGTACTTC. It yields the protein CASSSLDVYEQYF.